A single sample is the source of the 25 T cell receptor beta chains below, sequenced in a study of T cell clonality in common variable immunodeficiency. Data came from immunoSEQ multiplex PCR; TCRdb stores just in-frame clones and leaves some out. Altogether some 38,000 clones were found in the sample, and no singletons occur. Sequencing used peripheral blood mononuclear cells. All receptors derive from a person aged 18 to 70 in good health.

This clone was counted many times. The DNA ends 3 residues before the CDR3 does, and the rest of the CDR3 is filled in from the germline J gene. The chain combines TRBV18 with TRBJ2-7, with D perhaps TRBD1 (5 bases). V was cut by 1 base and J by 5 bases, with 6 bases left in between. The CDR3 sequence is 12 residues long. Germline V CDR1 and CDR2: KGHSH, LQKENI. CDR3 loop: CASSPRRDEQYF. The DNA read from the CDR3 is TGTGCCAGCTCACCACGCAGGGACGAG. The entire variable domain, with the rest obtained from reference TRBV18 and TRBJ2-7, is as follows: NAGVMQNPRHLVRRRGQEARLRCSPMKGHSHVYWYRQLPEEGLKFMVYLQKENIIDESGMPKERFSAEFPKEGPSILRIQQVVRGDSAAYFCASSPRRDEQYFGPGTRLTVT.

This clone was seen at least ten times. Sequencing ends 3 residues short of the CDR3 end; the germline J gene provides the rest. V usage is TRBV20-1 and J usage is TRBJ1-2; no firm D call. V was pared by 1 base and J by 7 bases, with 7 bases between. The CDR3 totals 11 residues. The germline V gene has CDR1 DFQATT and CDR2 SNEGSKA (reference sequence). The chain's CDR3 is CSARATGGYTF. CDR3 DNA (partial): TGCAGTGCTAGAGCGACGGGTGGC.

Ten or more counts support this clone. The read stops 3 residues short of the end of the CDR3; the missing end is completed from the germline J gene. The V gene is TRBV7-9, the J gene TRBJ1-1; 10 bases fit TRBD1. The CDR3 runs to 15 residues. Germline trimming cut 6 bases from V and 3 bases from J; bases unmatched to any gene: 7. The germline gives CDR1 SEHNR, CDR2 FQNEAQ (reference sequence). CDR3 DNA (partial): TGTGCCAGCAGGGCGACAGGGGGCGCCCACACTGAA. This encodes CASRATGGAHTE. The full CDR3 protein is CASRATGGAHTEAFF.

This clone was counted at least ten times. The CDR3 goes on 3 residues after the read ends, and that part is filled in from the germline J gene. This rearrangement joins TRBV19 to TRBJ1-1; D gene uncertain. Germline loops: CDR1 LNHDA, CDR2 SQIVND (reference sequence). The CDR3 length is 14 residues. The part of the CDR3 DNA that was read is TGTGCCAGTAGTATCGCGGGCGGACCCAGGGAA. Translating gives CASSIAGGPRE. The whole CDR3 protein reads CASSIAGGPREAFF.

CDR3 protein: CASLPLSSSYDYTF. Partial CDR3 DNA: TGTGCCAGCCTTCCTCTATCAAGCTCCTACGAC. This chain joins TRBV7-9 and TRBJ1-2; D remains ambiguous. The read gets to within 3 residues of the CDR3 end, and the germline J gene fills in the rest. The V gene's germline CDR1 is SEHNR and CDR2 FQNEAQ (reference sequence). This CDR3 spans 14 amino acids. Together with reference TRBV7-9 and TRBJ1-2, the CDR3 gives the full variable domain: DTGVSQNPRHKITKRGQNVTFRCDPISEHNRLYWYRQTLGQGPEFLTYFQNEAQLEKSRLLSDRFSAERPKGSFSTLEIQRTEQGDSAMYLCASLPLSSSYDYTFGSGTRLTVV.

This clone was seen ten or more times. The read ends 3 residues shy of where the CDR3 ends; the end is completed using the germline J gene. The gene calls are TRBV30 and TRBJ2-7; 9 nucleotides align to TRBD2. The CDR3 spans 16 residues. Germline V gives CDR1 GTSNPN, CDR2 SVGIG (reference sequence). Trimming at V came to 1 base and at J to 3 bases, leaving 10 bases not matched to a gene. Partial CDR3 DNA: TGTGCCTGGAGTGCCGACTTGGAACTAGCGGGCTACGAG. It yields the protein CAWSADLELAGYE. The full CDR3 is CAWSADLELAGYEQYF. Complete variable domain (other parts from reference TRBV30 and TRBJ2-7): SQTIHQWPATLVQPVGSPLSLECTVEGTSNPNLYWYRQAAGRGLQLLFYSVGIGQISSEVPQNLSASRPQDRQFILSSKKLLLSDSGFYLCAWSADLELAGYEQYFGPGTRLTVT.

This clone was seen many times. The observed sequence ends 3 residues before the CDR3 terminus, with the missing tail filled in from the germline J gene. This chain links TRBV19 with TRBJ1-1, with 8 bases identical to TRBD1. V shed 5 bases, J shed 5 bases, and the junction held 13 bases outside the gene matches. From germline, CDR1 is LNHDA and CDR2 SQIVND (reference sequence). This CDR3 region has 16 residues. This chain's CDR3 is CASSRPGGASGTEAFF. The sequenced CDR3 bases are TGTGCCAGTAGTCGCCCAGGGGGCGCGAGCGGAACTGAA.

This clone was counted ten times or more. The read finishes 3 residues shy of the CDR3 end, and the germline J gene is used to complete it. The chain is built from TRBV10-1 and TRBJ1-1, with 7 nucleotides matching TRBD1. Germline V CDR1 and CDR2: WNHNN, SYGVQD (reference sequence). This CDR3 has 13 residues. Trimming cost V 9 bases and J 0 bases; bases outside gene matches: 4. The sequenced CDR3 bases are TGCGCCAGTTCGGGACAGATGAACACTGAA. Its translation is CASSGQMNTE. The full-length CDR3 reads as CASSGQMNTEAFF.

The sample holds many counts of this clone. The read is 3 residues too short to cover the CDR3 end, so that end is filled in from the germline J gene. V is TRBV18 and J is TRBJ1-2, with TRBD1 matching 8 bases. The V gene's germline CDR1 is KGHSH and CDR2 LQKENI. The V gene end was trimmed by 3 bases and the J gene end by 4 bases; junction bases not matched to a gene: 7. The CDR3 spans 15 residues. The sequenced CDR3 bases are TGTGCCAGCTCACCGGGACAGGCGAATAGCTATGGC. Amino acid sequence: CASSPGQANSYG. The whole CDR3 reads CASSPGQANSYGYTF.

This clone occurred many times. The read is 3 residues too short to cover the CDR3 end, so that end is filled in from the germline J gene. This chain connects TRBV30 to TRBJ1-4; a possible D gene is TRBD1 (5 bases). V lost 0 bases to trimming and J lost 4 bases, with 9 bases between them. Germline V CDR1 and CDR2: GTSNPN, SVGIG (reference sequence). This CDR3 spans 14 amino acids. The CDR3 reads CAWSVGQGNEKLFF. The DNA read from the CDR3 is TGTGCCTGGAGTGTAGGGCAGGGTAATGAAAAA. Variable domain in full (rest from reference TRBV30 and TRBJ1-4): SQTIHQWPATLVQPVGSPLSLECTVEGTSNPNLYWYRQAAGRGLQLLFYSVGIGQISSEVPQNLSASRPQDRQFILSSKKLLLSDSGFYLCAWSVGQGNEKLFFGSGTQLSVL.

This clone came up many times. The CDR3 end is not reached by the read, which stops 3 residues before it; the germline J gene fills it in. This sequence joins TRBV18 and TRBJ2-5; TRBD1 agrees at 7 bases. CDR1 KGHSH and CDR2 LQKENI come from the germline V gene. The CDR3 is 13 residues long. With 3 bases clipped from V and 2 bases from J, the junction kept 0 bases outside the gene matches. CDR3 sequence reads: CASSPGQQETQYF. The CDR3 DNA, read in part, is TGTGCCAGCTCACCGGGACAGCAAGAGACC.

The sample holds many counts of this clone. Read data end 3 residues before the CDR3 end; the end is taken from the germline J gene. V is TRBV19 and J is TRBJ1-5, with TRBD1 identical over 9 bases. Germline V lookup: CDR1 LNHDA, CDR2 SQIVND (reference sequence). The CDR3 consists of 15 residues. V dropped 9 bases and J dropped 7; count of bases not matched to a gene: 13. The CDR3 DNA, read in part, is TGTGCCAGCGCACCACAGGGGGCCCTTGAGCAGCCC. This gives the protein CASAPQGALEQP. The entire CDR3 sequence reads CASAPQGALEQPQHF.

This clone showed up many times. The sequence runs out 3 residues before the end of the CDR3; the remainder is reconstructed from the germline J gene. The J gene is TRBJ2-2, the V gene TRBV14; tentative D call: TRBD1 (6 bases). The CDR3 sequence is 16 residues long. The germline gives CDR1 SGHDN, CDR2 FVKESK. Trimming cost V 3 bases and J 0 bases, with 11 bases left between them. The covered CDR3 bases are TGTGCCAGCAGCCATAGGACAGTCGCGAACACCGGGGAG. Its protein product is CASSHRTVANTGE. The full CDR3 is CASSHRTVANTGELFF. Together with reference TRBV14 and TRBJ2-2, the CDR3 gives the full variable domain: EAGVTQFPSHSVIEKGQTVTLRCDPISGHDNLYWYRRVMGKEIKFLLHFVKESKQDESGMPNNRFLAERTGGTYSTLKVQPAELEDSGVYFCASSHRTVANTGELFFGEGSRLTVL.

This clone was counted at least ten times. The missing CDR3 end, 3 residues past where the read stops, is filled in from the germline J gene. Additional DNA sequences in this sample encode the identical CDR3. The chain employs TRBV6-1 and TRBJ1-3, with TRBD1 identical over 9 bases. The V gene's germline CDR1 is MNHNS and CDR2 SASEGT. The CDR3 is made up of 14 amino acids. Unmatched junction bases numbered 1, after V lost 3 bases and J lost 4 bases. The CDR3 is CASSEGTGGNTIYF. Partial CDR3 DNA: TGTGCCAGCAGTGAGGGGACAGGGGGAAACACC.

This clone was seen many times. The CDR3 is cut off 3 residues early in the read; its end comes from the germline J gene. The chain joins TRBV14 to TRBJ2-7, with 7 positions matching TRBD1. The V segment lost 5 bases and the J segment 0 bases; nucleotides outside the gene matches: 4. The germline V gene encodes CDR1 SGHDN and CDR2 FVKESK. This CDR3 region has 14 residues. CDR3 in amino acids: CASSWAGGSYEQYF. CDR3 bases read: TGTGCCAGCAGCTGGGCAGGGGGCTCCTACGAG.

This clone was seen many times. The CDR3 goes on 3 residues after the read ends, and that part is filled in from the germline J gene. The V gene is TRBV6-1, the J gene TRBJ1-1, with a possible D match to TRBD1 (5 bases). CDR3 length: 14 amino acids. V lost 4 bases to trimming and J lost 5 bases, with 14 bases between them. Germline V CDR1 and CDR2: MNHNS, SASEGT. Incomplete CDR3 DNA: TGTGCCAGCAGTGCGTCGGGGGTAGGGACTGAA. Translating it yields CASSASGVGTE. The full CDR3 protein is CASSASGVGTEAFF.

This clone was counted at least ten times. The read ends 3 residues before the CDR3 terminus; that terminus is restored from the germline J gene. The chain links TRBV12-3 or TRBV12-4 to TRBJ1-2; D possibly corresponds to TRBD1 (5 bases). V shed 3 bases and J shed 4 bases, with 12 bases lying between them. The CDR3 sequence is 14 residues long. The CDR3 spells CASSFAGKGYGYTF. The DNA read from the CDR3 is TGTGCCAGCAGTTTCGCAGGGAAGGGCTATGGC.

This clone was seen repeatedly, ten times or more. With the read ending 3 residues before the CDR3 end, the germline J gene is used to fill in that end. The chain joins TRBV7-9 to TRBJ2-1, with D hard to call. The CDR3 contains 15 residues. The germline V gene has CDR1 SEHNR and CDR2 FQNEAQ (reference sequence). Trimming took off 5 bases at V and 5 bases at J, with 16 bases between the two ends. The part of the CDR3 DNA that was read is TGTGCCAGCAGCCCCCCCGCGGTGGCCAACAATGAG. Translation gives CASSPPAVANNE. The entire CDR3 is CASSPPAVANNEQFF.

This clone was picked up many times. CDR3 DNA (partial): TGTGCCAGCAGCAGGGGACTAGCGGGAGACGAG. As protein: CASSRGLAGDE. The entire CDR3 is CASSRGLAGDEQYF. V and J are TRBV5-6 and TRBJ2-7, with TRBD2 identical over 14 bases. The sequenced fragment ends 3 residues before the CDR3 boundary, so the rest is inferred from the germline J gene. The V gene's germline CDR1 is SGHDT and CDR2 YYEEEE. The CDR3 totals 14 residues. The trim removed 4 bases at V and 5 bases at J, leaving 2 bases unmatched.

This clone showed up many times. With the read ending 3 residues before the CDR3 end, the germline J gene is used to fill in that end. V usage is TRBV19 and J usage is TRBJ1-3, with D possibly matching TRBD1 (5 bases). This CDR3 has 14 residues. Per germline, CDR1 LNHDA and CDR2 SQIVND (reference sequence). The germline V and J ends were trimmed by 5 bases and 2 bases, with 10 bases remaining between them. The CDR3 sequence is CASSLGGAGNTIYF. CDR3 DNA, as far as it was read: TGTGCCAGTAGTCTGGGAGGGGCTGGAAACACC.

This clone was picked up many times. From the germline J gene comes the end of the CDR3, since the read stops 3 residues before it. This rearrangement joins TRBV4-2 to TRBJ2-1; D ambiguous. The V gene lost 0 bases and the J gene lost 8 bases, with 11 bases spanning the gap. The CDR3 consists of 14 residues. Germline lookup yields CDR1 LGHNA and CDR2 YNFKEQ. The CDR3 bases that were read are TGTGCCAGCAGCCAAGATGGGCCTTCGGATGAG. Its protein is CASSQDGPSDE. The complete CDR3 protein is CASSQDGPSDEQFF.

This clone showed up many times. Read sequence stops 3 residues before the CDR3 end, and the germline J gene provides the missing end. This chain connects TRBV5-6 to TRBJ2-3, with D uncertain. CDR3 length equals 15 residues. From germline, CDR1 is SGHDT and CDR2 YYEEEE. V lost 3 bases, J lost 1 base, and 12 bases lay in between. The CDR3: CASSYSPAGTDTQYF. The CDR3 DNA, read in part, is TGTGCCAGCAGCTACTCACCGGCGGGCACAGATACG.

The table lists this clone with many counts. The sequence runs out 3 residues before the end of the CDR3; the remainder is reconstructed from the germline J gene. This chain joins TRBV7-8 and TRBJ1-4; D call uncertain. This CDR3 region has 13 residues. Germline V CDR1 and CDR2: SGHVS, FQNEAQ. V shed 8 bases and J shed 5 bases, with 12 bases lying between them. The CDR3: CASGGGLNEKLFF. The DNA read from the CDR3 is TGTGCCAGCGGAGGCGGATTAAATGAAAAA.

The sample holds many counts of this clone. The missing CDR3 end, 3 residues past where the read stops, is filled in from the germline J gene. The chain recombines TRBV10-3 with TRBJ1-1; TRBD1 matches 8 bases. The CDR3 runs 15 residues. V lost 0 bases to trimming and J lost 5 bases; unmatched junction nucleotides: 5. Germline loops: CDR1 ENHRY, CDR2 SYGVKD. CDR3 sequence: CAISESTQGATEAFF. The CDR3 bases that were read are TGTGCCATCAGTGAGTCGACTCAGGGGGCGACTGAA.

The table lists this clone with many counts. Compared with germline, one end of the junction differs, possibly owing to a read error. Coverage ceases 3 residues before the CDR3 finishes, and the germline J gene fills in the end. J is TRBJ1-1 and V is TRBV19, with 7 bases fitting TRBD1. The length of the CDR3 is 15 residues. Germline V gives CDR1 LNHDA, CDR2 SQIVND (reference sequence). The CDR3 here is CASRIGDRVGTEAFF. The CDR3 DNA, read in part, is TGTGCCAGTAGGATAGGTGACAGGGTGGGCACTGAA.